This TCR beta chain was profiled in a study of graft-versus-host responses after intestinal transplantation. As for the study in general: All recipients were transplanted with multivisceral, liver-intestinal, or isolated intestinal grafts. The recipients all started with anti-thymocyte globulin induction and then took tacrolimus and steroids for about 3 years. Study outcomes and limitations: GvH clones detected in recipient marrow included some appearing first in ileum or blood.

Profiling relied on immunoSEQ multiplex PCR, and the TCRdb table lists in-frame clones only, not all of them. The sample includes 84,000 or so clones, about four fifths of them seen just once. Regarding this clone: Its antigen is as yet unknown.

Material: unstimulated CD4+ T cells sorted from spleen or lymph node cells, obtained before intestinal transplant. The sequence was obtained from a human donor who received an intestinal transplant.

The CDR3, as DNA: TGTGCCAGCAGTTTCCTCTCGGGGGGGGGCCAAGAGACCCAGTACTTC. This sequence encodes CASSFLSGGGQETQYF. The rearrangement links TRBV28 to TRBJ2-5; 8 bases are a match to TRBD2. Per the germline V gene, CDR1 is MDHEN and CDR2 is SYDVKM. Losses at the gene ends were 3 bases for V and 1 base for J; bases not matched to a gene: 7. The CDR3 has 16 amino acids.